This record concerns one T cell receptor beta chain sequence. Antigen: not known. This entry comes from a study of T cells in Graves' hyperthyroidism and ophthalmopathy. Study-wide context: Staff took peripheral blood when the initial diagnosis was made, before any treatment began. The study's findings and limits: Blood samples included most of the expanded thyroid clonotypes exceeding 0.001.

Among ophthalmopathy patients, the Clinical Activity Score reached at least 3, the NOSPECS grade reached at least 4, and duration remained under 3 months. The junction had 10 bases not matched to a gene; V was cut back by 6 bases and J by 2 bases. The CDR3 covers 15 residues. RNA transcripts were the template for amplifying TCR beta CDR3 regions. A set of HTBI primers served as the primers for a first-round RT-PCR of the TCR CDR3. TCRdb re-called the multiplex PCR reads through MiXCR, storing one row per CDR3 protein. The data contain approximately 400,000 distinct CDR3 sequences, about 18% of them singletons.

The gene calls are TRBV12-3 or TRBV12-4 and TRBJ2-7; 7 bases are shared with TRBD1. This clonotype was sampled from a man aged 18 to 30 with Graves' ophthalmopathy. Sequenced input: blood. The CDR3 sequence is CASRPSGQAPYEQYF. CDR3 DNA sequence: TGTGCCAGCAGGCCCTCAGGACAGGCTCCCTACGAGCAGTACTTC.